This passage covers 27 T cell receptor beta chains from one sample sequenced in a study of T cell responses to AZD1222 COVID-19 vaccine. Using immunoSEQ multiplex PCR, the repertoire was profiled, and TCRdb retains in-frame clones only, with some absent. The table has approximately 99,000 clones, around nine tenths seen once. The sample was peripheral blood, taken on day 0 of AZD1222 vaccination. The source of these receptors is an adult in good health.

The J gene is TRBJ1-4, the V gene TRBV4-3, with D perhaps matching TRBD1 (5 bases). The CDR3 spans 15 residues. Trimming took 3 bases from V and 3 from J, leaving 11 bases between them. Per germline, CDR1 LGHNA and CDR2 YSLEER. CDR3 DNA sequence: TGCGCCAGCAGCCATCTTCGGGGGGCTAATGAAAAACTGTTTTTT. Its protein product is CASSHLRGANEKLFF.

The chain employs TRBV9 and TRBJ2-7, with D perhaps matching TRBD1 or TRBD2 (5 bases each). CDR3 length equals 15 residues. From germline, CDR1 is SGDLS and CDR2 YYNGEE. Trimming removed 1 base at V and 7 bases at J, with 18 bases between. The CDR3, as DNA: TGTGCCAGCAGCGTACGGTCGGGGCCGCTAGGTGAGCAGTACTTC. Translating gives CASSVRSGPLGEQYF.

This chain connects TRBV6-5 to TRBJ1-2; tentatively, D is TRBD1 (6 bases). CDR1 is MNHEY, CDR2 SVGAGI, per germline. With 10 bases removed from V and 8 bases from J, the gap between germline ends came to 17 bases. CDR3 length: 12 residues. The CDR3 DNA reads TGTGCCACTCTCTCGGGGGCAAGAGGCTACACCTTC. Its translation: CATLSGARGYTF.

The chain carries TRBV11-3 and TRBJ1-2; D not certain. Germline values: CDR1 SGHNT, CDR2 YENEEA. With 1 base removed from V and 0 bases from J, the gap between germline ends came to 3 bases. This CDR3 region has 13 residues. The CDR3 DNA reads as TGTGCCAGCAGCTTAGCAACTAACTATGGCTACACCTTC. It is translated as CASSLATNYGYTF. The complete variable domain, with remaining parts taken from reference TRBV11-3 and TRBJ1-2, reads EAGVVQSPRYKIIEKKQPVAFWCNPISGHNTLYWYLQNLGQGPELLIRYENEEAVDDSQLPKDRFSAERLKGVDSTLKIQPAELGDSAVYLCASSLATNYGYTFGSGTRLTVV.

V is TRBV30 and J is TRBJ1-5, with D possibly TRBD1 on 6 matching bases. Germline V lookup: CDR1 GTSNPN, CDR2 SVGIG (reference sequence). The CDR3 spans 17 residues. Trimming took off 0 bases at V and 5 bases at J, with 20 bases between the two ends. The CDR3 nucleotides are TGTGCCTGGAGTGTAACCAAGGACAGCGGGGACTATCAGCCCCAGCATTTT. Residues: CAWSVTKDSGDYQPQHF.

This chain links TRBV7-2 with TRBJ1-3; 9 bases map to TRBD1. Germline V gives CDR1 SGHTA, CDR2 FQGNSA. V lost 5 bases and J lost 2; bases outside the gene matches: 4. This CDR3 contains 15 residues. This CDR3 reads CASSRTGGPGNTIYF. CDR3 sequence (DNA): TGTGCCAGCAGCCGTACAGGGGGCCCTGGAAACACCATATATTTT.

As DNA, the CDR3 is TGTGCCAGCAGCTTAGTGAGAAGCTATAATTCACCCCTCCACTTT. Amino acids: CASSLVRSYNSPLHF. This chain links TRBV7-3 with TRBJ1-6, with D uncertain. CDR3 length: 15 residues. Germline assignment: CDR1 SGHTA and CDR2 FQGTGA. The V gene lost 2 bases and the J gene lost 3 bases, with 8 bases spanning the gap.

This clone was seen more than once but under ten times. The J gene is TRBJ2-7, the V gene TRBV11-2, with 12 bases fitting TRBD2. This CDR3 spans 16 amino acids. Germline assignment: CDR1 SGHAT and CDR2 FQNNGV. V lost 4 bases and J lost 0; bases outside the gene matches: 4. Written as DNA, the CDR3 is TGTGCCAGCAGCTCCGGGACTAGCGGGTACTCCTACGAGCAGTACGTC. Residues: CASSSGTSGYSYEQYV.

This clone turned up a few times. The V call is TRBV11-2, the J call TRBJ1-2; D possibly corresponds to TRBD1 (6 bases). Germline V gene data show CDR1 as SGHAT and CDR2 as FQNNGV. Trimming took off 3 bases at V and 5 bases at J, with 19 bases between the two ends. This CDR3 region has 16 residues. CDR3 sequence: CASSLGTRGSFYGYTF. In DNA form, the CDR3 reads TGTGCCAGCAGCTTGGGCACCAGGGGCTCCTTTTATGGCTACACCTTC.

V gene TRBV7-9 combines with J gene TRBJ2-7; D gene uncertain. The CDR3 is 13 amino acids. CDR1 and CDR2 from the germline V gene are SEHNR and FQNEAQ (reference sequence). V lost 7 bases and J lost 2, with 12 bases in between. The CDR3 nucleotides are TGTGCCAGCACCCGACCTGGGGCCTACGAGCAGTACGTC. This encodes CASTRPGAYEQYV.

The rearrangement joins TRBV6-2 or TRBV6-3 to TRBJ2-3; D not certain. Germline V gene sequence: CDR1 MNHEY, CDR2 SVGEGT. Trimming removed 4 bases from V and 0 bases from J, with 11 bases in between. The CDR3 has 15 amino acids. CDR3 protein: CASSSQRSSTDTQYF. Here the CDR3 DNA reads TGTGCCAGCAGTTCACAGCGATCTAGCACAGATACGCAGTATTTT.

The chain is built from TRBV29-1 and TRBJ1-2; 8 positions match TRBD1. The germline V gene encodes CDR1 SQVTM and CDR2 ANQGSEA. V shed 6 bases, J shed 4 bases, and the junction held 7 bases outside the gene matches. The CDR3 is made up of 13 amino acids. DNA for the CDR3: TGCAGCGTGGACGACAGGGGACTCTATGGCTACACCTTC. Translation: CSVDDRGLYGYTF.

This clone was counted only a few times. This chain links TRBV4-1 with TRBJ2-3, with 10 bases that match TRBD2. Germline loops: CDR1 MGHRA, CDR2 YSYEKL. The CDR3 consists of 16 residues. J gave up 4 bases and V 2 bases, and 6 bases lay outside the gene matches. CDR3 DNA: TGCGCCAGCAGCCAATTCGGGACTAGCGCAGCAGATACGCAGTATTTT. Translating it yields CASSQFGTSAADTQYF.

In DNA, the CDR3 is TGTGCCAGCAGCCAAGGAATAGCCGGGCAGTTCTTC. Translation gives CASSQGIAGQFF. The rearrangement uses TRBV3-1 (or the pseudogene TRBV3-2) and TRBJ2-1; D remains ambiguous. This CDR3 spans 12 amino acids. The germline V gene has CDR1 LGHDT and CDR2 YNNKEL (reference sequence). V shed 1 base and J shed 12 bases, with 10 bases lying between them.

This chain joins TRBV6-4 and TRBJ1-2, with 9 bases that match TRBD1. The CDR3 loop spans 15 amino acids. V lost 4 bases and J lost 6; bases outside the gene matches: 9. The germline V gene has CDR1 MRHNA and CDR2 SNTAGT. The CDR3 here is CASSAEMGQGNGYTF. The CDR3 bases are TGTGCCAGCAGTGCCGAGATGGGACAGGGAAATGGCTACACCTTC.

V usage is TRBV5-1 and J usage is TRBJ2-3; no clear D. Germline V gene sequence: CDR1 SGHRS, CDR2 YFSETQ. The CDR3 is made up of 13 amino acids. Trimming cost V 5 bases and J 4 bases, with 11 bases left between them. The CDR3 sequence: CASRPQVADTQYF. CDR3 sequence (DNA): TGCGCCAGCAGACCCCAAGTTGCAGATACGCAGTATTTT.

The chain carries TRBV6-5 and TRBJ2-3, with a tentative D call TRBD1 (5 bases). The CDR3 is made up of 14 amino acids. V dropped 4 bases and J dropped 7 bases, with 15 bases sitting between them. Germline CDR1 MNHEY, CDR2 SVGAGI. The CDR3: CASSSAGRTNTQYF. The CDR3 DNA reads TGTGCCAGCAGTTCCGCCGGTCGGACAAATACGCAGTATTTT.

The rearrangement uses TRBV6-6 and TRBJ2-2; D gene unclear. The germline V gene has CDR1 MNHNY and CDR2 SVGAGI (reference sequence). Trimming took 5 bases from V and 2 from J, leaving 18 bases between them. CDR3 length: 17 residues. Here the CDR3 reads CASSPTPELLNTGELFF. In nucleotides, the CDR3 is TGTGCCAGCAGTCCTACACCCGAACTACTTAACACCGGGGAGCTGTTTTTT.

A word on this clone: One junction end does not reproduce the germline sequence, and a read error may be involved. The rearrangement uses TRBV5-1 and TRBJ1-6; perhaps TRBD1 as D (6 bases). Germline V lookup: CDR1 SGHRS, CDR2 YFSETQ. The CDR3 is 16 residues long. CDR3 sequence: CASSGPGVDSNSPLHF. For the CDR3, the DNA is TGTGCCAGCAGCGGACCAGGGGTGGATTCTAATTCACCCCTCCACTTT.

The chain links TRBV7-2 to TRBJ1-1; D is undetermined. V shed 3 bases and J shed 0 bases, with 5 bases lying between them. Germline CDR1 SGHTA, CDR2 FQGNSA. The CDR3 is made up of 13 amino acids. CDR3 sequence (DNA): TGTGCCAGCAGCTTCCCGTTGAACACTGAAGCTTTCTTT. It specifies CASSFPLNTEAFF.

This clone was detected once. The chain carries TRBV27 and TRBJ1-5; no clear D. The ends were cut back, 4 bases at V and 0 bases at J, with 10 bases in the middle. The CDR3 contains 15 residues. Germline CDR1 MNHEY, CDR2 SMNVEV (reference sequence). The CDR3 DNA is TGTGCCAGCAGTTCGGGAGGCAGTAGCAATCAGCCCCAGCATTTT. Translated, it gives CASSSGGSSNQPQHF.

The rearrangement uses TRBV21-1 and TRBJ1-4; no check of the table's D call, TRBD1, against the DNA was made. TRBV21-1 is noted as a pseudogene. This CDR3 contains 18 residues. The DNA for the CDR3 is TGTGCCAGCACCAAAATACAGACGGAAATTTCAACTAATGAAAAACTGTTTTTT. As protein: CASTKIQTEISTNEKLFF.

This rearrangement joins TRBV27 to TRBJ2-4, with 8 bases identical to TRBD1. The CDR3 loop spans 14 amino acids. The V and J ends lost 5 bases and 6 bases, in that order; junction bases with no gene match: 6. The germline gives CDR1 MNHEY, CDR2 SMNVEV (reference sequence). CDR3 residues: CASSPWTGSNIQYF. CDR3 DNA: TGTGCCAGCAGTCCATGGACAGGGTCAAACATTCAGTACTTC.

This chain links TRBV6-2 or TRBV6-3 with TRBJ2-1; D uncertain. The germline gives CDR1 MNHEY, CDR2 SVGEGT. V was trimmed by 5 bases and J by 7 bases, leaving 9 bases between them. This CDR3 spans 12 amino acids. The CDR3 is CASSLFGNEQFF. CDR3 sequence (DNA): TGTGCCAGCAGTCTGTTCGGGAATGAGCAGTTCTTC.

The chain couples TRBV21-1 to TRBJ2-1; TRBD2 reflects the table's D call only, with no check against the DNA. TRBV21-1 is designated a pseudogene. This CDR3 is 17 amino acids long. CDR3 nucleotide sequence: TGTGCCAGCAGCGCCACGGAACCGGGACTGTGCGTGGTAGAGCAGTTCTTC. Translating gives CASSATEPGLCVVEQFF.

The chain has TRBV14 and TRBJ2-2; TRBD2 is a possible D gene (5 bases). The germline CDR1 and CDR2 sequences are SGHDN and FVKESK. The CDR3 runs 14 residues. V lost 1 base and J lost 5, with 8 bases in between. CDR3 region: CASSQVRVTGELFF. In nucleotides, the CDR3 is TGTGCCAGCAGCCAAGTGAGGGTAACCGGGGAGCTGTTTTTT.

The gene calls are TRBV6-5 and TRBJ1-2; tentative D call: TRBD1 (5 bases). Germline V gives CDR1 MNHEY, CDR2 SVGAGI. V was clipped by 7 bases and J by 7 bases, with 19 bases between them. The CDR3 contains 14 residues. This chain's CDR3 is CASTVNVQGSGYTF. The DNA of the CDR3 is TGTGCCAGCACCGTGAACGTCCAGGGTTCTGGCTACACCTTC.